These 3 T cell receptor beta chains were sequenced from one sample in a study of T cell changes during pregnancy in multiple sclerosis. Repertoires were generated with immunoSEQ multiplex PCR, while TCRdb's copy carries only in-frame clones and drops some. Of 20,000 to 25,000 clones listed, roughly 90% were seen once; the top ten hold 4.5% to 5.5%. The sequencing used CD8+ T cells from peripheral blood mononuclear cells, collected in the second trimester of pregnancy. The receptors originated from a female donor in good health, enrolled as a control in a pregnancy study.

This clone has a single count. The chain uses TRBV27 and TRBJ2-3; D is ambiguous. The CDR3 spans 15 residues. Germline V lookup: CDR1 MNHEY, CDR2 SMNVEV (reference sequence). The V end was cut by 4 bases, the J end by 2 bases, with 13 bases between. This chain's CDR3 is CASSSRLAATDTQYF. The CDR3 DNA reads as TGTGCCAGCAGTTCCCGTTTGGCGGCCACAGATACGCAGTATTTT.

The chain combines TRBV5-1 with TRBJ2-7, with a weak D call TRBD1 (6 bases). V was cut by 4 bases and J by 7 bases, with 21 bases left in between. The CDR3 is 15 residues long. From germline, CDR1 is SGHRS and CDR2 YFSETQ. CDR3 protein: CASSLDPDSLREQYF. In DNA form, the CDR3 reads TGCGCCAGCAGCCTGGACCCGGACAGCTTGAGGGAGCAGTACTTC. The variable domain in full, with the rest retrieved from reference TRBV5-1 and TRBJ2-7, is KAGVTQTPRYLIKTRGQQVTLSCSPISGHRSVSWYQQTPGQGLQFLFEYFSETQRNKGNFPGRFSGRQFSNSRSEMNVSTLELGDSALYLCASSLDPDSLREQYFGPGTRLTVT.

The chain carries TRBV4-3 and TRBJ2-7, with 10 bases identical to TRBD2. The CDR3 is 16 amino acids. The trim removed 4 bases at V and 1 base at J, leaving 7 bases unmatched. CDR1 is LGHNA and CDR2 is YSLEER in the germline V gene. CDR3 nucleotide sequence: TGCGCCAGCAGCCTCCAGCGGGAGGGGTTTTCCTACGAGCAGTACTTC. Translation: CASSLQREGFSYEQYF.